A selection of T cell receptor beta chains follows, all from one sample in a study of OX40 agonist ivuxolimab in advanced cancers. Here immunoSEQ multiplex PCR was the method, and the copy in TCRdb shows in-frame clones only, minus some. The table records tens of thousands of clones, 80% to 90% of them present only once. The sequenced sample was CD4+ or CD8+ T cells sorted from blood, obtained in a trial of the OX40 agonist ivuxolimab. The receptors stem from an adult with an advanced solid tumor such as melanoma, head and neck, liver or kidney cancer. Both conserved end residues are part of each CDR3. D genes are given only for firm matches. A clone size is listed for some rows: how often the clone was seen (once, few, many), or a class if it is expanded.

abundance: -; d_gene: -; j_gene: TRBJ2-7; v_gene: TRBV6-1; CDR3aa: CASSDHKYEQYF; CDR3nt: TGTGCCAGCAGTGACCACAAGTACGAGCAGTACTTC
abundance: few; d_gene: TRBD1; j_gene: TRBJ2-7; v_gene: TRBV5-6; CDR3aa: CASSLLFGQGDYEQYF; CDR3nt: TGTGCCAGCAGCTTGTTATTTGGACAGGGAGACTACGAGCAGTACTTC
abundance: -; d_gene: -; j_gene: TRBJ1-3; v_gene: TRBV14; CDR3aa: CASSQGGRISGNTIYF; CDR3nt: TGTGCCAGCAGCCAAGGGGGACGGATCTCTGGAAACACCATATATTTT
abundance: once; d_gene: TRBD2; j_gene: TRBJ2-2; v_gene: TRBV7-3; CDR3aa: CASSLTLGGKGTGELFF; CDR3nt: TGTGCCAGCAGCTTAACGTTGGGAGGGAAAGGAACCGGGGAGCTGTTTTTT
abundance: -; d_gene: TRBD2; j_gene: TRBJ2-1; v_gene: TRBV19; CDR3aa: CASSIFPPGTSSNEQFF; CDR3nt: TGTGCCAGTAGTATCTTCCCCCCCGGGACTAGCTCCAATGAGCAGTTCTTC
abundance: -; d_gene: TRBD2; j_gene: TRBJ2-5; v_gene: TRBV5-4; CDR3aa: CASSVRVGGETQYF; CDR3nt: TGTGCCAGCAGCGTCAGGGTGGGGGGGGAGACCCAGTACTTC
abundance: -; d_gene: -; j_gene: TRBJ2-6; v_gene: TRBV6-4; CDR3aa: CASSVACSRQSRANVLTF; CDR3nt: TGTGCCAGCAGTGTAGCCTGCTCACGACAAAGTCGGGCCAACGTCCTGACTTTC
abundance: -; d_gene: -; j_gene: TRBJ2-7; v_gene: TRBV28; CDR3aa: CASSRPILNEQYF; CDR3nt: TGTGCCAGCAGTCGCCCCATACTAAACGAGCAGTACTTC
abundance: -; d_gene: TRBD2; j_gene: TRBJ2-3; v_gene: TRBV25-1; CDR3aa: CASILLRRGRVADTQYF; CDR3nt: TGTGCCAGCATCCTACTAAGGCGAGGGAGGGTGGCAGATACGCAGTATTTT
abundance: -; d_gene: -; j_gene: TRBJ2-2; v_gene: TRBV5-1; CDR3aa: CASSSQTGNTGELFF; CDR3nt: TGCGCCAGCAGCTCGCAAACAGGGAATACCGGGGAGCTGTTTTTT
abundance: -; d_gene: TRBD1; j_gene: TRBJ2-7; v_gene: TRBV19; CDR3aa: CASSMLGTGGLEQYF; CDR3nt: TGTGCCAGTAGTATGCTCGGGACAGGGGGCCTCGAGCAGTACTTC
abundance: -; d_gene: TRBD1; j_gene: TRBJ2-3; v_gene: TRBV4-1; CDR3aa: CASSQDGRQGVDTQYF; CDR3nt: TGCGCCAGCAGCCAAGACGGGCGGCAGGGGGTGGATACGCAGTATTTT
abundance: -; d_gene: -; j_gene: TRBJ1-2; v_gene: TRBV6-1; CDR3aa: CASREEMVYGYTF; CDR3nt: TGTGCCAGCAGGGAGGAGATGGTCTATGGCTACACCTTC
abundance: -; d_gene: TRBD1; j_gene: TRBJ2-1; v_gene: TRBV7-9; CDR3aa: CASSPQGGDFYNEQFF; CDR3nt: TGTGCCAGCAGCCCACAGGGGGGAGACTTCTACAATGAGCAGTTCTTC
abundance: -; d_gene: -; j_gene: TRBJ2-1; v_gene: TRBV11-3; CDR3aa: CASTALAVYNEQFF; CDR3nt: TGTGCCAGCACAGCACTAGCCGTCTACAATGAGCAGTTCTTC
abundance: -; d_gene: -; j_gene: TRBJ2-7; v_gene: TRBV5-1; CDR3aa: CASSLGAEMWDEQYF; CDR3nt: TGCGCCAGCAGCTTGGGGGCAGAAATGTGGGACGAGCAGTACTTC
abundance: -; d_gene: -; j_gene: TRBJ2-5; v_gene: TRBV6-1; CDR3aa: CASSGQLQETQYF; CDR3nt: TGTGCCAGCAGTGGACAGTTACAAGAGACCCAGTACTTC
abundance: -; d_gene: -; j_gene: TRBJ2-2; v_gene: TRBV7-8; CDR3aa: CASSYSGATNTGELFF; CDR3nt: TGTGCCAGCAGCTACTCCGGGGCCACGAACACCGGGGAGCTGTTTTTT
abundance: once; d_gene: -; j_gene: TRBJ1-4; v_gene: TRBV7-9; CDR3aa: CASSLLGPREKLFF; CDR3nt: TGTGCCAGCAGCTTACTGGGACCTCGGGAAAAACTGTTTTTT
abundance: -; d_gene: -; j_gene: TRBJ2-7; v_gene: TRBV28; CDR3aa: CASSPPGLPYEQYF; CDR3nt: TGTGCCAGCAGTCCGCCGGGACTTCCTTACGAGCAGTACTTC
abundance: -; d_gene: TRBD1; j_gene: TRBJ1-1; v_gene: TRBV5-1; CDR3aa: CASSSTGGRTEAFF; CDR3nt: TGCGCCAGCAGCTCGACAGGGGGACGCACTGAAGCTTTCTTT
abundance: -; d_gene: -; j_gene: TRBJ2-3; v_gene: TRBV4-1; CDR3aa: CASSYPGRGDTQYF; CDR3nt: TGCGCCAGCAGCTACCCGGGACGAGGAGATACGCAGTATTTT
abundance: once; d_gene: -; j_gene: TRBJ1-5; v_gene: TRBV5-5; CDR3aa: CASSLAGAPEDQPQHF; CDR3nt: TGTGCCAGCAGCTTGGCCGGGGCCCCCGAGGATCAGCCCCAGCATTTT
abundance: -; d_gene: TRBD1; j_gene: TRBJ1-4; v_gene: TRBV6-1; CDR3aa: CASRIQGAGEKLFF; CDR3nt: TGTGCCAGCAGGATACAGGGGGCTGGAGAAAAACTGTTTTTT
abundance: -; d_gene: -; j_gene: TRBJ2-7; v_gene: TRBV29-1; CDR3aa: CSYRTAYEQYF; CDR3nt: TGCAGCTATCGGACAGCCTACGAGCAGTACTTC
abundance: -; d_gene: -; j_gene: TRBJ2-5; v_gene: TRBV5-1; CDR3aa: CASSSGLVGQETQYF; CDR3nt: TGCGCCAGCAGCTCGGGACTTGTGGGGCAAGAGACCCAGTACTTC
abundance: -; d_gene: -; j_gene: TRBJ1-6; v_gene: TRBV19; CDR3aa: CASSIRGNNSPLHF; CDR3nt: TGTGCCAGTAGTATTAGGGGGAATAATTCACCCCTCCACTTT
abundance: -; d_gene: -; j_gene: TRBJ1-6; v_gene: TRBV11-3; CDR3aa: CASSRRGYNSPLHF; CDR3nt: TGTGCCAGCAGCCGAAGGGGATATAATTCACCCCTCCACTTT
abundance: -; d_gene: -; j_gene: TRBJ1-4; v_gene: TRBV7-9; CDR3aa: CASSLVSATNEKLFF; CDR3nt: TGTGCCAGCAGCTTAGTTTCGGCAACTAATGAAAAACTGTTTTTT